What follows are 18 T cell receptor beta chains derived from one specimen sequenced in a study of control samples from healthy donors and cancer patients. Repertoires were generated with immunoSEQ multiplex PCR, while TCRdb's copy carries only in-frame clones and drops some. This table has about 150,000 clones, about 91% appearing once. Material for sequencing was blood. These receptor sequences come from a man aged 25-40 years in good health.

The CDR3 nucleotides read TGTGCCAGCAGTGAAGCGCTTCGGCGTCAGAGTGAAGCTTTCTTT. Translating gives CASSEALRRQSEAFF. The J gene is TRBJ1-1, the V gene TRBV2; D is unclear. The CDR3 covers 15 residues. Trimming took off 0 bases at V and 7 bases at J, with 15 bases between the two ends. Per germline, CDR1 SNHLY and CDR2 FYNNEI.

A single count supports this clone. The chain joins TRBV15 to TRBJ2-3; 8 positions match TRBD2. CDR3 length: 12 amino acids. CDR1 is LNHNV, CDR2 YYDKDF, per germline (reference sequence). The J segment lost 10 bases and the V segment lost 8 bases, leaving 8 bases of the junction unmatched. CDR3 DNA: TGTGCCACCTCCGGGACTAGAGTGTCGCAGTATTTT. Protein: CATSGTRVSQYF.

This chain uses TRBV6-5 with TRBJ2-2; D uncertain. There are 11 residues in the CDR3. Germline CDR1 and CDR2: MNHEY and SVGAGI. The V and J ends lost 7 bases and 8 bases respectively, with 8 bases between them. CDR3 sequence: CASKDGGELFF. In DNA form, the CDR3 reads TGTGCCAGCAAAGACGGGGGGGAGCTGTTTTTT.

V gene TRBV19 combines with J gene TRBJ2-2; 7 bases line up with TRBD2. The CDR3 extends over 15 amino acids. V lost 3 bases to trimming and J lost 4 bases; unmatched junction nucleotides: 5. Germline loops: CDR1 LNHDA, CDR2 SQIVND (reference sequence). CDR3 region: CASSIGGIGTGELFF. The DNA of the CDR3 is TGTGCCAGTAGTATCGGGGGGATCGGCACCGGGGAGCTGTTTTTT.

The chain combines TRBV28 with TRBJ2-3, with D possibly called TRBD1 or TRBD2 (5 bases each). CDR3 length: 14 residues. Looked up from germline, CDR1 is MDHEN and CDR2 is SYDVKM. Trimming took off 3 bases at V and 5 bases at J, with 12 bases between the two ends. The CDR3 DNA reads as TGTGCCAGCAGTTTTCCGGGGCGCGAAGATACGCAGTATTTT. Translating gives CASSFPGREDTQYF.

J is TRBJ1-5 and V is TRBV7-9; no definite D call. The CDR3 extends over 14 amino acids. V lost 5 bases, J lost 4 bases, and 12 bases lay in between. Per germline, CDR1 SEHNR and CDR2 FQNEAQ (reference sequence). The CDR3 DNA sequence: TGTGCCAGCAGCCCGATAAACACGAATCAGCCCCAGCATTTT. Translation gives CASSPINTNQPQHF. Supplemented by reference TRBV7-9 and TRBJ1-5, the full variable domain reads DTGVSQNPRHKITKRGQNVTFRCDPISEHNRLYWYRQTLGQGPEFLTYFQNEAQLEKSRLLSDRFSAERPKGSFSTLEIQRTEQGDSAMYLCASSPINTNQPQHFGDGTRLSIL.

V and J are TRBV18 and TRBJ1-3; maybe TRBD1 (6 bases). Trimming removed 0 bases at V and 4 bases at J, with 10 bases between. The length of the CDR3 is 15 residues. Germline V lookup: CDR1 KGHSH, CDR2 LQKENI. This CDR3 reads CASSPPGQPGNTIYF. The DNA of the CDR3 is TGTGCCAGCTCACCACCGGGACAACCGGGAAACACCATATATTTT. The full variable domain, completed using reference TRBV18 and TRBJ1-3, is NAGVMQNPRHLVRRRGQEARLRCSPMKGHSHVYWYRQLPEEGLKFMVYLQKENIIDESGMPKERFSAEFPKEGPSILRIQQVVRGDSAAYFCASSPPGQPGNTIYFGEGSWLTVV.

The CDR3, as DNA: TGTGCCAGCAGCCCCCAGACACCCTACGAGCAGTACTTC. Translated, it gives CASSPQTPYEQYF. This rearrangement joins TRBV11-2 to TRBJ2-7; D ambiguous. The CDR3 is 13 amino acids. V gave up 5 bases and J gave up 2 bases, with 10 bases separating them. CDR1 is SGHAT and CDR2 is FQNNGV in the germline V gene.

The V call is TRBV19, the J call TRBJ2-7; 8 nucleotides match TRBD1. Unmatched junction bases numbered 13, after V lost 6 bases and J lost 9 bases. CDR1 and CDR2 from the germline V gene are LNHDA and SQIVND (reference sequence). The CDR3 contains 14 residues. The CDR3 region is CASSGTGGDLGQYF. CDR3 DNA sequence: TGTGCCAGTAGCGGGACAGGTGGCGATTTGGGGCAGTACTTC.

This CDR3 is CASSLNLDLPYEQYF. CDR3 coding DNA: TGTGCCAGCTCATTAAATTTGGACTTACCCTACGAGCAGTACTTC. V gene TRBV11-2 combines with J gene TRBJ2-7; perhaps TRBD2 as D (5 bases). CDR3 length: 15 residues. CDR1 and CDR2 (germline): SGHAT, FQNNGV. The V end was cut by 8 bases, the J end by 2 bases, with 19 bases between.

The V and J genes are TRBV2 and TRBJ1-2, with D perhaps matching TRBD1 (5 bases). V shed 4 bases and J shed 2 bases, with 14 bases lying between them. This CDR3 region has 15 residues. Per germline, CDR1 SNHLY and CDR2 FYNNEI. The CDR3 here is CASSGSRRDNYGYTF. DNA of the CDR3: TGTGCCAGCAGTGGATCCCGCAGGGACAACTATGGCTACACCTTC. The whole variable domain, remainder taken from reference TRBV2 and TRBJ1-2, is EPEVTQTPSHQVTQMGQEVILRCVPISNHLYFYWYRQILGQKVEFLVSFYNNEISEKSEIFDDQFSVERPDGSNFTLKIRSTKLEDSAMYFCASSGSRRDNYGYTFGSGTRLTVV.

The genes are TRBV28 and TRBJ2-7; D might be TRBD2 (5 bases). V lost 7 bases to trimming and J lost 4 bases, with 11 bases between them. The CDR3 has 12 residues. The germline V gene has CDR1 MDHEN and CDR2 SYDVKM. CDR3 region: CASTPGGYEQYF. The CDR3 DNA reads TGTGCCAGCACCCCCGGAGGATACGAGCAGTACTTC.

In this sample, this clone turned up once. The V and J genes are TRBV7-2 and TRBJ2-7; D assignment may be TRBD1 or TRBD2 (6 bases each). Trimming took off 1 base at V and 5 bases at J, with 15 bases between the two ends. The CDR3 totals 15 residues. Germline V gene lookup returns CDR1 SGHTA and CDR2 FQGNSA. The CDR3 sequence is CASSLEKEGVDEQYF. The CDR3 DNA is TGTGCCAGCAGCTTAGAGAAGGAGGGGGTGGACGAGCAGTACTTC.

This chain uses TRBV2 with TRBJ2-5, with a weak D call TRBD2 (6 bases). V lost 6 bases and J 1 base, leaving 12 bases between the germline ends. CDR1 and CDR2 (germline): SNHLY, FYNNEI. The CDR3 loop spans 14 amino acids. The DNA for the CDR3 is TGTGCCAGCAGCCCGGGAGATATCCAAGAGACCCAGTACTTC. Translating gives CASSPGDIQETQYF.

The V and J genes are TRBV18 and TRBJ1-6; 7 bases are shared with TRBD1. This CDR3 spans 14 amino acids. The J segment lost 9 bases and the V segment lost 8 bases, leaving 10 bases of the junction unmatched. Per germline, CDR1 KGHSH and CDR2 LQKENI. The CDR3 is CASQTGTDSSPLHF. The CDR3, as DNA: TGTGCCAGCCAAACCGGGACAGATTCTTCACCCCTCCACTTT.

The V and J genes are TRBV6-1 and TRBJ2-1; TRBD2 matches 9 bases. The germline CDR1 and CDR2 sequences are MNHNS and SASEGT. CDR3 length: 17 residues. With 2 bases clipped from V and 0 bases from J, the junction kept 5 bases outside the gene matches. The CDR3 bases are TGTGCCAGCAGTGAACCCGCGGGGGGGGGCTCCTACAATGAGCAGTTCTTC. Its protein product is CASSEPAGGGSYNEQFF.

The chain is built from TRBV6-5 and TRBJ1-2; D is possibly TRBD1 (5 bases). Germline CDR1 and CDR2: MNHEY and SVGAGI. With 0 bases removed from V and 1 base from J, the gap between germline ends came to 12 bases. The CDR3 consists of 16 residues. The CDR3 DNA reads TGTGCCAGCAGTTACTCGCTAGGGGCTGGTAACTATGGCTACACCTTC. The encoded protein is CASSYSLGAGNYGYTF.

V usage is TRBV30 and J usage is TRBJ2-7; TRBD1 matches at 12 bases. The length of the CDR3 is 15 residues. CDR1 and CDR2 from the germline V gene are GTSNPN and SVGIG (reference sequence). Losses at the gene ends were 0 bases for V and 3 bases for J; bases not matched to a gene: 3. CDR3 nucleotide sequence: TGTGCCTGGAGTGTAGGGACAGGGGGCCTCTACGAGCAGTACTTC. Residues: CAWSVGTGGLYEQYF.